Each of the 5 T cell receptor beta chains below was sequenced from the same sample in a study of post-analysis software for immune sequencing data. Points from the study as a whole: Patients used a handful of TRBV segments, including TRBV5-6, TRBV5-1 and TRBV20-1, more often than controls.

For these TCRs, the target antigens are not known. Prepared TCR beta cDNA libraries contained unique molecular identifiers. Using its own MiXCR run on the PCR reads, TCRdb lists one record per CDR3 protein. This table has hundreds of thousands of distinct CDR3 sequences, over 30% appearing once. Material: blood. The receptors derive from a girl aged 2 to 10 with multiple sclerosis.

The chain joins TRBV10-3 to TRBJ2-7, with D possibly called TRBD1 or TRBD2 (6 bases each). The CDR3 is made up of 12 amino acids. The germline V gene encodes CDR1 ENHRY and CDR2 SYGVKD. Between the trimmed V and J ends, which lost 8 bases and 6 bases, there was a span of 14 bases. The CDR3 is CAIGGGKGEQYF. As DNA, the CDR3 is TGTGCCATCGGGGGCGGGAAGGGCGAGCAGTACTTC.

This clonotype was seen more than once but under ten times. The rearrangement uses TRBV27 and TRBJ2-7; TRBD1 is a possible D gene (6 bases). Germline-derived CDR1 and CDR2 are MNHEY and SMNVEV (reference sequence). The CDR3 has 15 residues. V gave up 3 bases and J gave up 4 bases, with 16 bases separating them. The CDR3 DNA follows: TGTGCCAGCAGTTTCCGAGGGACACTTTTATACGAGCAGTACTTC. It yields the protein CASSFRGTLLYEQYF.

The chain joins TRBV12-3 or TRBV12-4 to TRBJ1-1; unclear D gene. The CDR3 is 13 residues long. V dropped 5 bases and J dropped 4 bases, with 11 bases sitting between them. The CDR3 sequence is CASSTIRCTEAFF. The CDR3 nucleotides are TGTGCCAGCAGTACGATCAGATGCACTGAAGCTTTCTTT.

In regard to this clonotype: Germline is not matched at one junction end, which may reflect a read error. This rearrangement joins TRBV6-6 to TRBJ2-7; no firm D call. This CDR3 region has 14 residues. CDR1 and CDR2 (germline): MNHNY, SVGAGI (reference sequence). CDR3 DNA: TGTGCCGGCAGCCCCATCGGTGGCTCCTACGAGCAGTACTTC. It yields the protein CAGSPIGGSYEQYF.

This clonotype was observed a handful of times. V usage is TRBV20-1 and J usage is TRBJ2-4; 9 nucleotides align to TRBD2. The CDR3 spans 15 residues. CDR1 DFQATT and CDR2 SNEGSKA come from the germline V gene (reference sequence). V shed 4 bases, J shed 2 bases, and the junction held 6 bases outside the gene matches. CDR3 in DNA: TGCAGTGCTACTAGCGGGACTACCTCCAAAAACATTCAGTACTTC. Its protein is CSATSGTTSKNIQYF.